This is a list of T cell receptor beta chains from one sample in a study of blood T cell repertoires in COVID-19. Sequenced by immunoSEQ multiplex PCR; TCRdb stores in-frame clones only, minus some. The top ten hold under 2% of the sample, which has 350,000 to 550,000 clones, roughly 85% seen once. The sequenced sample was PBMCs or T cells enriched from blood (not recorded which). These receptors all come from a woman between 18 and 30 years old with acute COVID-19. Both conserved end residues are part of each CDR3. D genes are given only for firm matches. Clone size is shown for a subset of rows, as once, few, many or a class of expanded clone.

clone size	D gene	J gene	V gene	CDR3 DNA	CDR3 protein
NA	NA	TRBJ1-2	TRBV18	TGTGCCAGCTCACCACGGGAGGGTGGGAGCTATGGCTACACCTTC	CASSPREGGSYGYTF
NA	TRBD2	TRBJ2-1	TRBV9	TGTGCCAGCAGCAGGACTAGCGGGAGGGCCGGTGATGAGCAGTTCTTC	CASSRTSGRAGDEQFF
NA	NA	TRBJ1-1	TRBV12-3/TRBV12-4	TGTGCCAGCAGTTTGCTCAGCACTGAAGCTTTCTTT	CASSLLSTEAFF
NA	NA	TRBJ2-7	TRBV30	TGTGCCCTCGCGGGGAAAGGGGGCCCGGACGAGCAGTACTTC	CALAGKGGPDEQYF
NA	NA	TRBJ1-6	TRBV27	TGTGCCAGCAGTTGGGCTGGGTTGTACAATTCACCCCTCCACTTT	CASSWAGLYNSPLHF
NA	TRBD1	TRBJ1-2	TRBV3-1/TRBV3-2	TGTGCCAGCAGCCAATCCCGGCAGGGGGCTAACTATGGCTACACCTTC	CASSQSRQGANYGYTF
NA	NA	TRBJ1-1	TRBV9	TGTGCCAGCAGCGTAGGGCAGCGGGCCGATGAAGCTTTCTTT	CASSVGQRADEAFF
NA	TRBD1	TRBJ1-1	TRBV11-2	TGTGCCAGCAGCACCCGACAGGGCACTGAAGCTTTCTTT	CASSTRQGTEAFF
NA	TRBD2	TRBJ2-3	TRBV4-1	TGCGCCAGCAGCCCCAGCGGGGCTAGCACAGATACGCAGTATTTT	CASSPSGASTDTQYF
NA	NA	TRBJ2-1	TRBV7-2	TGTGCCAGCAGCCCCCAGGGAACTGAGCAGTTCTTC	CASSPQGTEQFF
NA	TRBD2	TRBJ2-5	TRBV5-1	TGCGCCAGCCGTACCGGGACTAGCGCCGAAGAGACCCAGTACTTC	CASRTGTSAEETQYF
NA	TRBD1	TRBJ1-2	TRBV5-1	TGCGCCAGCAGCGGGACAGCAACCGACTATGGCTACACCTTC	CASSGTATDYGYTF
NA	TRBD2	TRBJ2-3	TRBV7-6	TGTGCCAGCAGCTCTCCTAGCGGGGGAGCAGATACGCAGTATTTT	CASSSPSGGADTQYF
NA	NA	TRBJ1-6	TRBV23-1	TGCGCCAGCAGTCAATCTCCATCACCCCTCCACTTT	CASSQSPSPLHF
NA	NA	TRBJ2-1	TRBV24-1	TGTGCCACCAGTGATTTGCTCAATGAGCAGTTCTTC	CATSDLLNEQFF
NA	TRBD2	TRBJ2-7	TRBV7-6	TGTGCCAGCAGCTTTAATAGCGGGAGTCCCTACGAGCAGTACTTC	CASSFNSGSPYEQYF
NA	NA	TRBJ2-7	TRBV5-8	TGTGCCAGCAGCTACGGGATAGTGACAAACGAGCAGTACTTC	CASSYGIVTNEQYF
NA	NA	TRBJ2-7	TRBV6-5	TGTGCCAGCAGCCCAGTGATCATAACGGGGGAGCAGTACTTC	CASSPVIITGEQYF
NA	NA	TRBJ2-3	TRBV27	TGTGCCAGCAGTCTCAGGGGACACACAGATACGCAGTATTTT	CASSLRGHTDTQYF
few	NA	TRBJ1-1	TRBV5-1	TGCGCCAGCAGCCCGACTCAGGGCATGAACACTGAAGCTTTCTTT	CASSPTQGMNTEAFF